This T cell receptor (beta chain) comes out of a study of cytomegalovirus exposure and HLA in healthy donors. The CDR3 has 14 residues. V lost 0 bases to trimming and J lost 4 bases, with 9 bases between them. Germline values: CDR1 SGHTA, CDR2 FQGTGA. With 60 Vbeta and 13 Jbeta primers, the PCR was carried out. The data were produced by immunoSEQ multiplex PCR, yet TCRdb's version contains in-frame clones alone and is incomplete. The sample shows 90,000 to 140,000 clones, roughly 15% of them seen only once. The sequenced material came from PBMCs. The genes are TRBV7-3 and TRBJ2-5; TRBD1 is a possible D gene (5 bases). This sequence was found in a female donor in good health and CMV-seronegative. In DNA, the CDR3 is TGTGCCAGCAGCTTAACAGGGGAAGGAGAGACCCAGTACTTC. The encoded protein is CASSLTGEGETQYF.